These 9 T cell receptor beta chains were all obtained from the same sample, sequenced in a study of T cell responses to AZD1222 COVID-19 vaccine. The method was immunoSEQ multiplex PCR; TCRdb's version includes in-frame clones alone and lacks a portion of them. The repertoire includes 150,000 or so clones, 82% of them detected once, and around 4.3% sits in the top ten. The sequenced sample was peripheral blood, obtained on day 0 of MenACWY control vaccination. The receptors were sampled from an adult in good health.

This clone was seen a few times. CDR3 sequence: CASIRTGSNEKLFF. DNA of the CDR3: TGTGCCAGCATCCGGACAGGGTCTAATGAAAAACTGTTTTTT. V and J are TRBV2 and TRBJ1-4; 8 bases fit TRBD1. Unmatched junction bases numbered 4, after V lost 7 bases and J lost 3 bases. Germline-derived CDR1 and CDR2 are SNHLY and FYNNEI. The CDR3 spans 14 residues.

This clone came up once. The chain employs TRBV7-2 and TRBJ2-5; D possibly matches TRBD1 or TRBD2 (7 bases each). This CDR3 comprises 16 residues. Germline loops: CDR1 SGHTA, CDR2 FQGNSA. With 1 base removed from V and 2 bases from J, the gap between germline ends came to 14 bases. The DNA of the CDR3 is TGTGCCAGCAGCTTAGGACAGGGAGGGGCACAAGAGACCCAGTACTTC. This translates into CASSLGQGGAQETQYF. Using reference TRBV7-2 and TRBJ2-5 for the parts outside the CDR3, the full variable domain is GAGVSQSPSNKVTEKGKDVELRCDPISGHTALYWYRQSLGQGLEFLIYFQGNSAPDKSGLPSDRFSAERTGGSVSTLTIQRTQQEDSAVYLCASSLGQGGAQETQYFGPGTRLLVL.

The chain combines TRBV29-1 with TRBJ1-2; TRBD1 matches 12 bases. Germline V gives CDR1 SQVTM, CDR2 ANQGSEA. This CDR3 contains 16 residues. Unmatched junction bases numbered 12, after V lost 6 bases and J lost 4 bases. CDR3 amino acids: CSVGDRGRSLGYGYTF. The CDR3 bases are TGCAGCGTGGGGGACAGGGGGCGAAGCCTCGGCTATGGCTACACCTTC.

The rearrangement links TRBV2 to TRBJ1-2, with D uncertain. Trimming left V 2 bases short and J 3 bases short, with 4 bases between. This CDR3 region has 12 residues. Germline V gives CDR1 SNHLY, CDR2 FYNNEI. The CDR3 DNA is TGTGCCAGCAGTGAAAGCCACTATGGCTACACCTTC. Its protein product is CASSESHYGYTF.

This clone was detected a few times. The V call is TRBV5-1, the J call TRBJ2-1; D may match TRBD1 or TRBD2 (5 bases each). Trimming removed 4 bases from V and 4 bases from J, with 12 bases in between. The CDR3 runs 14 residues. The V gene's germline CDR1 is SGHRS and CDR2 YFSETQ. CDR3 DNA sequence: TGCGCCAGCAGCCTGGGGGACGAATACAATGAGCAGTTCTTC. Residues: CASSLGDEYNEQFF.

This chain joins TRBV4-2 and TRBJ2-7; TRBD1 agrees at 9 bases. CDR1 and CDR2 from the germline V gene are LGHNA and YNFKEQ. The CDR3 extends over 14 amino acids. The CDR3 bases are TGTGCCAGCAGCCAAGAACCGGGACAGGGCTACCTTCACGTC. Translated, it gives CASSQEPGQGYLHV.

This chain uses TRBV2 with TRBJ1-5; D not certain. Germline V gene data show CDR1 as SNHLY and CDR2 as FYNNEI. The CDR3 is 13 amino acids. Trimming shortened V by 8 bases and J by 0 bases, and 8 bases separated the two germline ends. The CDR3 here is CASCRVSNQPQHF. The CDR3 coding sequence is TGTGCCAGCTGCCGGGTTAGCAATCAGCCCCAGCATTTT. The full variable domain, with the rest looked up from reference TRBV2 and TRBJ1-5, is EPEVTQTPSHQVTQMGQEVILRCVPISNHLYFYWYRQILGQKVEFLVSFYNNEISEKSEIFDDQFSVERPDGSNFTLKIRSTKLEDSAMYFCASCRVSNQPQHFGDGTRLSIL.

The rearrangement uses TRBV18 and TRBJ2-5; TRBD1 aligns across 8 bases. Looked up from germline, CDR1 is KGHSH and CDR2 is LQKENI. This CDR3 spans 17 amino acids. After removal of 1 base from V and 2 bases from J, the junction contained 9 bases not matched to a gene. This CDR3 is CASSPRPIDRGQETQYF. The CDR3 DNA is TGTGCCAGCTCACCACGGCCCATTGACAGGGGACAAGAGACCCAGTACTTC.

The CDR3 DNA is TGTGCCAGCAGCCCCGGTCCTTCCGGCTCCTACGAGCAGTACTTC. Amino acid sequence: CASSPGPSGSYEQYF. The rearrangement joins TRBV5-6 to TRBJ2-7; no reliable D call. This CDR3 is built from 15 residues. Germline CDR1 and CDR2: SGHDT and YYEEEE. V lost 4 bases to trimming and J lost 0 bases, with 14 bases between them.